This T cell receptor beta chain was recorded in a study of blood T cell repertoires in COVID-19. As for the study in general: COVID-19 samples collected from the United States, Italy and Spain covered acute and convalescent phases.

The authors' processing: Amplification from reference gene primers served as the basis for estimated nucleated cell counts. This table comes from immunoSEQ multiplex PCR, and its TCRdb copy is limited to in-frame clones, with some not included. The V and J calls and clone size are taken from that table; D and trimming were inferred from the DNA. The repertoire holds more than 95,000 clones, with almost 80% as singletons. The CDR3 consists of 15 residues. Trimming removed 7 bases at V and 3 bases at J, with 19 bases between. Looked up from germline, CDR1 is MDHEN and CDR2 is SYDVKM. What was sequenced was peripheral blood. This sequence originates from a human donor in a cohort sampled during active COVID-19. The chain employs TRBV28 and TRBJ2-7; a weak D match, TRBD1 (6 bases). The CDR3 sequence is CASTPTGSNYYEQYF. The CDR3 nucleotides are TGTGCCAGCACACCCACAGGGTCCAACTACTACGAGCAGTACTTC.